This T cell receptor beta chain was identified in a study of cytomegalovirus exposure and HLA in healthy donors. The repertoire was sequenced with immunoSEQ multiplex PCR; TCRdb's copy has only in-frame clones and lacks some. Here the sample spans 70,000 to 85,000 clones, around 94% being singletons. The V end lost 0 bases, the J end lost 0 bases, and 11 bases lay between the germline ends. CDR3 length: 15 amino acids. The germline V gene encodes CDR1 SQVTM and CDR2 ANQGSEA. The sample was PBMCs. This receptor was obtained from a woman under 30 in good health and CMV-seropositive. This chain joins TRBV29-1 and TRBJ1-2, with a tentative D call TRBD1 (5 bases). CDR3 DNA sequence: TGCAGCGTTGAAGATCGGGGGGGAGCTAACTATGGCTACACCTTC. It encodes CSVEDRGGANYGYTF.